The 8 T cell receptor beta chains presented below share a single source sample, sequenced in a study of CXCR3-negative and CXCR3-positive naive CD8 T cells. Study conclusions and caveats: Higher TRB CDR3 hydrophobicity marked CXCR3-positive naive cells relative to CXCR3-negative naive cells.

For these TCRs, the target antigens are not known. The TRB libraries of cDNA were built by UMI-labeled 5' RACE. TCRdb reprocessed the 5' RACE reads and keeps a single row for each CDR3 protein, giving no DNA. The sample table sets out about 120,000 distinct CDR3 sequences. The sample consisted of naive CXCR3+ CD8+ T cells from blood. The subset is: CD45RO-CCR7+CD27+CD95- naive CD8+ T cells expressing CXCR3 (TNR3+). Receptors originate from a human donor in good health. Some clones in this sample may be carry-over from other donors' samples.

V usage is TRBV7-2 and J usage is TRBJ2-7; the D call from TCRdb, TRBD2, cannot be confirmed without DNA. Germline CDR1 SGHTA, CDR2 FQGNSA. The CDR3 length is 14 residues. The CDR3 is CASSLLAVTYEQYF.

The CDR3 protein is CASSHITGTGALSGANVLTF. The rearrangement uses TRBV13 and TRBJ2-6; checking the TCRdb D call of TRBD1 is not possible without DNA. This CDR3 has 20 residues. Looked up from germline, CDR1 is PRHDT and CDR2 is FYEKMQ (reference sequence).

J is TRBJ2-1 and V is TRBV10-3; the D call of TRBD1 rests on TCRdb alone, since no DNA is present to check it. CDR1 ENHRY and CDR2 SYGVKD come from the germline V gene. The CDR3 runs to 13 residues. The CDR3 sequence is CADNGGLYNEQFF.

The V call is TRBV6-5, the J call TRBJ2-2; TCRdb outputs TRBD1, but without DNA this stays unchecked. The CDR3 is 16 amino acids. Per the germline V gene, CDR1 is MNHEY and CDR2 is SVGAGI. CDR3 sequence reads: CASSKQGFKGTGELFF.

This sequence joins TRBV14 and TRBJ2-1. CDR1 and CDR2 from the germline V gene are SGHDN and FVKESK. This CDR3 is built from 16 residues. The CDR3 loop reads CASSQVFSLSYNEQFF. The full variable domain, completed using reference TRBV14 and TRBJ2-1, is EAGVTQFPSHSVIEKGQTVTLRCDPISGHDNLYWYRRVMGKEIKFLLHFVKESKQDESGMPNNRFLAERTGGTYSTLKVQPAELEDSGVYFCASSQVFSLSYNEQFFGPGTRLTVL.

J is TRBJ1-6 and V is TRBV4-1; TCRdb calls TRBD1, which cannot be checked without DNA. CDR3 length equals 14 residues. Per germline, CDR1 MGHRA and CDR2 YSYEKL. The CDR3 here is CASSPFGQYSPLHF.

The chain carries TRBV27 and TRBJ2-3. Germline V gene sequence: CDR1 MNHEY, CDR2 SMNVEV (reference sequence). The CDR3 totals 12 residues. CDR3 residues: CASSTNVDTQYF.

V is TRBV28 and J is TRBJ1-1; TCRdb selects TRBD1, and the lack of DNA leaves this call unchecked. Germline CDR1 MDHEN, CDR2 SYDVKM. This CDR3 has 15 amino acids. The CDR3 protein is CASSLFDREIPEAFF.